This TCR beta chain was sequenced during a study of control samples from healthy donors and cancer patients (dated by TCRdb to the early 2020s). A remark on this clone: Its antigen specificity is not known. The record has no base qualities; no much larger clone is one base away.

The library was generated by the immunoSEQ multiplex PCR assay. The clones in this table, taken by TCRdb from immuneACCESS, are in-frame only. Not every clone is retained; where verified, under half of the shortfall comes from an unresolved V gene, and the cause of the rest is unknown. This sample comprises 70,000 to 75,000 clones, roughly 84% of them detected only once. The top ten constitute about 4% of the sample. The TCR sequence derives from a woman in her forties or fifties in good health. The specimen was blood.

The CDR3 reads as follows: CASRVKTISYNEQFF. The sequenced DNA is TGTGCCAGCAGGGTAAAGACCATTTCCTACAATGAGCAGTTCTTC. The sequence links TRBV7-2 to TRBJ2-1, with the D gene not confidently named. The junction carries 13 bases between V and J, which are trimmed by 6 bases and 1 base respectively. From cysteine to phenylalanine, the CDR3 is 15 amino acids long. The kept DNA is CDR3 alone, 45 bases in frame from the first base. Reading the germline V gene gives CDR1 SGHTA and CDR2 FQGNSA.